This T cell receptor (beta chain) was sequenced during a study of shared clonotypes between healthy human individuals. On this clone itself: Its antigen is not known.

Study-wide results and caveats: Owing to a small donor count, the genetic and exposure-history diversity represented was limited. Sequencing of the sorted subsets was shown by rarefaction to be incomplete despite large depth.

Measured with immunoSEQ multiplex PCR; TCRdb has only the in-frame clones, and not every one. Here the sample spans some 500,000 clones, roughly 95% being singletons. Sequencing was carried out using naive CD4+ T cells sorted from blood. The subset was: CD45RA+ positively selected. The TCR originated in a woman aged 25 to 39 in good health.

CDR3 region: CASSQESGQPQHF. DNA of the CDR3: TGTGCCAGCAGCCAAGAGTCAGGACAGCCCCAGCATTTT. This chain links TRBV4-2 with TRBJ1-5; no definite D call. CDR1 is LGHNA, CDR2 YNFKEQ, per germline. V lost 0 bases and J lost 7, with 7 bases in between. The CDR3 contains 13 residues.